This T cell receptor beta chain was identified in a study of T cell responses to AZD1222 COVID-19 vaccine. Study conclusions and caveats: As reported, nearly half of all spike-specific TCRs target variant regions that are unmutated. Among AZD1222 vaccinees, only 5 to 7 were seropositive at baseline. No day 14 peak samples; only post-peak repertoires were characterized.

Some clones are missing from TCRdb's copy, which holds only in-frame ones; the method was immunoSEQ multiplex PCR. The sample records around 67,000 clones, 83% being singletons. In regard to this clone: Its specificity is unknown.

This CDR3 contains 18 residues. Germline V gives CDR1 MNHEY, CDR2 SVGEGT. Losses at the gene ends were 0 bases for V and 2 bases for J; bases not matched to a gene: 2. The chain employs TRBV6-2 or TRBV6-3 and TRBJ2-2, with 14 bases aligning to TRBD2. This material consisted of peripheral blood, taken 28 days after the second AZD1222 dose. The receptor was isolated from an adult who received the AZD1222 COVID-19 vaccine. The CDR3 nucleotides read TGTGCCAGCAGTTACTCGACTAGCGGGGGGGTCAACACCGGGGAGCTGTTTTTT. It translates to CASSYSTSGGVNTGELFF.